These T cell receptor beta chains were read from a single sample in a study of graft-versus-host responses after intestinal transplantation. Clones were read by immunoSEQ multiplex PCR, and TCRdb kept only the in-frame ones, dropping some. The profile shows 100,000 to 140,000 clones, over 80% of them singletons. For these receptors, no antigen is known. This material consisted of unstimulated CD4+ T cells sorted from spleen or lymph node cells, taken before transplant. The receptors originated from a human donor who was the organ donor for an intestinal transplant. The CDR3 runs from the conserved cysteine through the conserved F or W. A D gene is named only where the DNA matches it firmly. Clone size is stated in some rows and not others, as once, few, many or a class when expanded.

D: TRBD2; V: TRBV18; J: TRBJ2-7; size: .; length: 12; CDR3: CASSRTRSEQYF; DNA: TGTGCCAGCTCACGGACTAGGAGCGAGCAGTACTTC
D: TRBD1; V: TRBV2; J: TRBJ1-5; size: .; length: 16; CDR3: CASRKGDSSWVQPQHF; DNA: TGTGCCAGCAGGAAGGGGGACAGCAGTTGGGTTCAGCCCCAGCATTTT
D: TRBD1; V: TRBV7-3; J: TRBJ2-7; size: .; length: 13; CDR3: CASSLDRVNEQYF; DNA: TGTGCCAGCAGTCTGGACAGGGTAAACGAGCAGTACTTC
D: .; V: TRBV21-1; J: TRBJ1-2; size: .; length: 16; CDR3: CASSKVRQEVRYGYTF; DNA: TGTGCCAGCAGCAAAGTTCGGCAGGAAGTAAGGTATGGCTACACCTTC
D: TRBD2; V: TRBV5-1; J: TRBJ2-3; size: .; length: 16; CDR3: CASSQGLAGGTDTQYF; DNA: TGCGCCAGCAGCCAAGGACTAGCGGGGGGCACAGATACGCAGTATTTT
D: TRBD2; V: TRBV7-2; J: TRBJ2-3; size: .; length: 16; CDR3: CASSWQAGGPGDTQYF; DNA: TGTGCCAGCAGTTGGCAGGCGGGAGGGCCGGGAGATACGCAGTATTTT
D: TRBD1; V: TRBV25-1; J: TRBJ1-1; size: .; length: 15; CDR3: CASRSAQGANTEAFF; DNA: TGTGCCAGCAGATCCGCTCAGGGGGCTAACACTGAAGCTTTCTTT
D: TRBD1; V: TRBV6-5; J: TRBJ1-2; size: once; length: 15; CDR3: CASSKQGPTNYGYTF; DNA: TGTGCCAGCAGTAAACAGGGGCCCACCAACTATGGCTACACCTTC
D: .; V: TRBV6-1; J: TRBJ1-4; size: few; length: 13; CDR3: CASSRDEGEKLFF; DNA: TGTGCCAGCAGCCGGGACGAGGGTGAAAAACTGTTTTTT
D: .; V: TRBV5-1; J: TRBJ1-1; size: .; length: 14; CDR3: CASSLVRADTEAFF; DNA: TGCGCCAGCAGCTTGGTTAGGGCCGACACTGAAGCTTTCTTT
D: TRBD2; V: TRBV10-3; J: TRBJ2-7; size: .; length: 16; CDR3: CAISKASGPPGGEQYF; DNA: TGTGCCATCAGCAAGGCTAGCGGTCCGCCGGGGGGGGAGCAGTACTTC
D: .; V: TRBV7-3; J: TRBJ1-1; size: .; length: 17; CDR3: CASSSQSPLIMNTEAFF; DNA: TGTGCCAGCAGCTCTCAAAGTCCTTTGATAATGAACACTGAAGCTTTCTTT
D: TRBD1; V: TRBV29-1; J: TRBJ2-3; size: few; length: 13; CDR3: CSVERTGTDTQYF; DNA: TGCAGCGTTGAAAGGACAGGGACAGATACGCAGTATTTT
D: .; V: TRBV27; J: TRBJ2-1; size: .; length: 19; CDR3: CASSLTPLRTGPLSGGQFF; DNA: TGTGCCAGCAGTCTTACGCCTCTCAGGACAGGGCCGCTCTCGGGGGGCCAGTTCTTC
D: .; V: TRBV5-1; J: TRBJ1-2; size: .; length: 15; CDR3: CASSLVDGPNYGYTF; DNA: TGCGCCAGCAGCTTGGTTGACGGACCGAACTATGGCTACACCTTC
D: .; V: TRBV19; J: TRBJ2-7; size: .; length: 14; CDR3: CASSPRPDTSEQYF; DNA: TGTGCCAGTAGTCCGAGGCCGGATACGAGCGAGCAGTACTTC
D: .; V: TRBV27; J: TRBJ1-5; size: .; length: 13; CDR3: CASSPVSNQPQHF; DNA: TGTGCCAGCAGTCCCGTGAGCAATCAGCCCCAGCATTTT
D: TRBD2; V: TRBV11-2; J: TRBJ2-7; size: .; length: 16; CDR3: CASSVGTGTSGYEQYF; DNA: TGTGCCAGCAGCGTGGGAACCGGGACTAGCGGGTACGAGCAGTACTTC
D: .; V: TRBV4-1; J: TRBJ1-5; size: .; length: 13; CDR3: CASSQDPQKPQHF; DNA: TGCGCCAGCAGCCAAGACCCCCAGAAGCCCCAGCATTTT
D: TRBD1; V: TRBV5-4; J: TRBJ1-4; size: .; length: 13; CDR3: CASSAGQNEKLFF; DNA: TGTGCCAGCAGCGCGGGACAGAATGAAAAACTGTTTTTT
D: TRBD2; V: TRBV19; J: TRBJ2-5; size: once; length: 16; CDR3: CASSPPGLAGGETQYF; DNA: TGTGCCAGTAGTCCCCCAGGACTAGCGGGAGGGGAGACCCAGTACTTC
D: TRBD1; V: TRBV27; J: TRBJ2-7; size: .; length: 16; CDR3: CASSLRGTGVSYEQYF; DNA: TGTGCCAGCAGTTTAAGAGGGACAGGGGTCTCCTACGAGCAGTACTTC
D: TRBD1; V: TRBV7-9; J: TRBJ1-4; size: .; length: 16; CDR3: CASSAGDRGPNEKLFF; DNA: TGTGCCAGCAGCGCCGGAGACAGGGGTCCTAATGAAAAACTGTTTTTT